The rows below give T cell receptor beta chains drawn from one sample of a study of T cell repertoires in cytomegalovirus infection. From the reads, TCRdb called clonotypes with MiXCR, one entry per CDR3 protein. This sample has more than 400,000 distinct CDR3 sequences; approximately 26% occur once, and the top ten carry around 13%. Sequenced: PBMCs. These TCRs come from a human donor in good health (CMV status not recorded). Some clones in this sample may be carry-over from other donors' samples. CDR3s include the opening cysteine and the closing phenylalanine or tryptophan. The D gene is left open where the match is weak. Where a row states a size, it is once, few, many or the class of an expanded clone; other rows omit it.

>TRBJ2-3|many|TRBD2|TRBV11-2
CASSPGLSGGADTQYF
TGTGCCAGCAGCCCGGGGTTGAGCGGGGGAGCAGATACGCAGTATTTT
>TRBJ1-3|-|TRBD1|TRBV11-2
CASSTRDRGYF
TGTGCCAGCAGCACCCGGGACAGGGGTTATTTT
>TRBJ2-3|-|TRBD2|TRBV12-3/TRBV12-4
CASSEGLAGGGTQYF
TGTGCCAGCAGCGAGGGACTAGCGGGAGGTGGTACGCAGTATTTT
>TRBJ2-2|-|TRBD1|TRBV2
CARRQGENTGELFF
TGTGCCAGAAGACAGGGGGAGAACACCGGGGAGCTGTTTTTT
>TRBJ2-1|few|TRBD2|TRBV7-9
CASSLALGWVKREAYNEQFF
TGTGCCAGCAGCTTAGCGTTAGGGTGGGTGAAGCGGGAGGCCTACAATGAGCAGTTCTTC
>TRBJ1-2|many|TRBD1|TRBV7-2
CASSRPTGNYGYTF
TGTGCCAGCAGCCGCCCGACAGGGAACTATGGCTACACCTTC
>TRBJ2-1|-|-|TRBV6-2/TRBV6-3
CASSYSPGGLYSEQFF
TGTGCCAGCAGTTACTCCCCAGGGGGACTCTACAGTGAGCAGTTCTTC
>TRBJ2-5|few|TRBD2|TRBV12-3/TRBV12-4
CASSFSSGGQETQYF
TGTGCCAGCAGTTTCTCTAGCGGGGGTCAAGAGACCCAGTACTTC
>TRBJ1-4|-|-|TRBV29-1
CSVEVQGEEKLFF
TGCAGCGTTGAAGTCCAGGGAGAAGAAAAACTGTTTTTT
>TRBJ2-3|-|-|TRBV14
CASSQRAKGTDTQYF
TGTGCCAGCAGCCAAAGGGCCAAGGGCACAGATACGCAGTATTTT
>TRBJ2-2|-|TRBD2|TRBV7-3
CASRQLAGGTGELFF
TGTGCCAGCAGGCAACTAGCGGGAGGAACGGGGGAGCTGTTTTTT
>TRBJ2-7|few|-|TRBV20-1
CSASVGSLTYEQYF
TGCAGTGCTTCTGTCGGGAGCCTAACCTACGAGCAGTACTTC
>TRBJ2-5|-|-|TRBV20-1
CSARRDLTETQYF
TGCAGTGCTAGGAGGGACCTCACCGAGACCCAGTACTTC
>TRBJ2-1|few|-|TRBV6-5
CASSYSGDPYTMRQFF
TGTGCCAGCAGTTACTCGGGAGACCCTTATACAATGAGGCAGTTCTTC
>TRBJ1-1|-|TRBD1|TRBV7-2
CASSLQGGRITEAFF
TGTGCCAGCAGCTTACAGGGGGGTCGTATCACTGAAGCTTTCTTT
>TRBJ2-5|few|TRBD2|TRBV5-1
CASSLSGSFLETQYF
TGCGCCAGCAGCTTAAGCGGGAGTTTTCTGGAGACCCAGTACTTC
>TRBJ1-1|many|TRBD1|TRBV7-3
CASSSTGSGEAFF
TGTGCCAGCAGCTCGACAGGGTCGGGTGAAGCTTTCTTT
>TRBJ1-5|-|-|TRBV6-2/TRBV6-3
CASQRGNSNQPQHF
TGTGCCAGCCAAAGGGGGAATAGCAATCAGCCCCAGCATTTT
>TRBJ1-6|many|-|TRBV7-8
CASSFLQGSYNSPLHF
TGTGCCAGCAGCTTCCTACAGGGTTCCTATAATTCACCCCTCCACTTT
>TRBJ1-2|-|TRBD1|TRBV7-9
CASSTGTGYNGYTF
TGTGCCAGCAGCACCGGGACAGGGTACAATGGCTACACCTTC
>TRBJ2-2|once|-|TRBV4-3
CASSLLGHSPTGELFF
TGCGCCAGCAGCCTCCTCGGCCACTCCCCCACCGGGGAGCTGTTTTTT
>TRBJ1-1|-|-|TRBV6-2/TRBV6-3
CASRTPGRLEAFF
TGTGCCAGCAGGACCCCAGGACGGCTTGAAGCTTTCTTT
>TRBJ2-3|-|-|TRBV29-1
CSVAAYVGTDTQYF
TGCAGCGTGGCCGCCTATGTGGGGACAGATACGCAGTATTTT
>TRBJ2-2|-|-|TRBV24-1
CATLTQNTGELFF
TGTGCCACCCTCACCCAAAACACCGGGGAGCTGTTTTTT
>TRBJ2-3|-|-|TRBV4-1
CASSQEKGGSTDTQYF
TGCGCCAGCAGCCAAGAGAAGGGGGGAAGCACAGATACGCAGTATTTT
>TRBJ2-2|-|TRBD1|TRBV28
CASSQGDRELFF
TGTGCCAGCAGCCAGGGGGACCGGGAGCTGTTTTTT
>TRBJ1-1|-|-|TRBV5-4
CASSFPGTNRDTEAFF
TGTGCCAGCAGCTTCCCGGGAACAAATAGGGACACTGAAGCTTTCTTT
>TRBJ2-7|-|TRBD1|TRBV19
CASSIGGQTYEQYF
TGTGCCAGTAGTATAGGGGGACAGACCTACGAGCAGTACTTC
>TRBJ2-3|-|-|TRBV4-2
CASSQDPPRAADTQYF
TGTGCCAGCAGCCAAGATCCCCCGCGGGCGGCAGATACGCAGTATTTT
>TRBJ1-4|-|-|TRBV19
CASSIGEKLFF
TGTGCCAGTAGTATCGGTGAAAAACTGTTTTTT
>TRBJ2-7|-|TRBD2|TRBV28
CASGREPYEQYF
TGTGCCAGCGGGAGGGAGCCCTACGAGCAGTACTTC
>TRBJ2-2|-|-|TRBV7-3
CASSFDGALTGELFF
TGTGCCAGCAGCTTTGACGGGGCGTTGACCGGGGAGCTGTTTTTT
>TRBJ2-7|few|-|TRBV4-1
CASSYRTGEQYF
TGCGCCAGCAGCTACAGGACGGGGGAGCAGTACTTC
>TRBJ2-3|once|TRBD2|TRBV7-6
CASSSPSGRSTDTLYF
TGTGCCAGCAGCTCTCCTAGCGGGAGGAGCACAGATACGCTGTATTTT
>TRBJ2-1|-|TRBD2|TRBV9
CASSVLAGSLYNEQFF
TGTGCCAGCAGCGTACTAGCGGGATCCCTCTACAATGAGCAGTTCTTC
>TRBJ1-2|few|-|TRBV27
CASSLGRASPYYGYTF
TGTGCCAGCAGTTTAGGGAGGGCCAGTCCCTACTATGGCTACACCTTC
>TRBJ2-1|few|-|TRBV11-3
CASSRLRGSNEQFF
TGTGCCAGCAGTCGCCTCCGGGGCAGCAATGAGCAGTTCTTC
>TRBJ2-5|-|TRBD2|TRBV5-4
CASSRGRTSGRARETQYF
TGTGCCAGCAGCAGAGGCCGGACTAGCGGGAGGGCCCGGGAGACCCAGTACTTC
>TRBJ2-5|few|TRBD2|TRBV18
CASSPQGQLAGKETQYF
TGTGCCAGCTCACCCCAAGGCCAACTAGCGGGGAAAGAGACCCAGTACTTC
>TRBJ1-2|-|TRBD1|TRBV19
CAGSTGGNYGYTF
TGTGCCGGATCGACAGGGGGGAACTATGGCTACACCTTC
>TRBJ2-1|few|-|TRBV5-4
CASSLPGPLNNEQFF
TGTGCCAGCAGCTTGCCGGGACCGTTAAACAATGAGCAGTTCTTC